This record covers a single T cell receptor beta chain. Its target is not known. V was trimmed by 7 bases and J by 7 bases, leaving 16 bases between them. The CDR3 has 14 residues. The germline V gene encodes CDR1 LGHDT and CDR2 YNNKEL (reference sequence). This sample was taken from a study of T cell responses to AZD1222 COVID-19 vaccine. Regarding the study as a whole: In the spike-specific TCR repertoire, nearly half reportedly target unmutated variant regions.

TCRdb's table, derived via immunoSEQ multiplex PCR, lists solely in-frame clones and lacks some. The data contain approximately 200,000 clones, approximately 89% of them seen just once; the ten biggest clones take up 3% to 3.5%. The origin of this receptor is an adult who received the AZD1222 COVID-19 vaccine. V is TRBV3-1 (or the pseudogene TRBV3-2) and J is TRBJ2-2; D not resolved. This specimen was peripheral blood, taken 28 days after the second AZD1222 dose. Here the CDR3 reads CASTEQSPNGELFF. CDR3 in DNA: TGTGCCAGCACGGAACAGTCTCCCAACGGGGAGCTGTTTTTT.